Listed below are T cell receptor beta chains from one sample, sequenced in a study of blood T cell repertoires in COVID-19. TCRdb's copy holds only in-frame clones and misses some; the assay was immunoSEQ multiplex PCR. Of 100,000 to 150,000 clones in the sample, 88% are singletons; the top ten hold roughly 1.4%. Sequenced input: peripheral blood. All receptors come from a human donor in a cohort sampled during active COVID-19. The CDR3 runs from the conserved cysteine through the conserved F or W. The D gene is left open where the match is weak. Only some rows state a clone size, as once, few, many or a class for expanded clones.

CDR3: CASSLLAGGQETQYF; DNA: TGCGCCAGCAGCTTGTTAGCGGGGGGGCAAGAGACCCAGTACTTC; length: 15; D: TRBD2; size: -; V: TRBV5-1; J: TRBJ2-5
CDR3: CASGVGYEQYF; DNA: TGTGCCAGTGGAGTCGGCTACGAGCAGTACTTC; length: 11; D: -; size: -; V: TRBV19; J: TRBJ2-7
CDR3: CASSLRGSFGYTF; DNA: TGTGCCAGCAGCCTCAGGGGATCTTTCGGCTACACCTTC; length: 13; D: -; size: once; V: TRBV12-3/TRBV12-4; J: TRBJ1-2
CDR3: CASSLSGTEAFF; DNA: TGTGCCAGCAGTCTAAGCGGGACTGAAGCTTTCTTT; length: 12; D: -; size: -; V: TRBV27; J: TRBJ1-1
CDR3: CASSHRDTDTQYF; DNA: TGTGCCAGCAGCCACCGGGACACAGATACGCAGTATTTT; length: 13; D: -; size: -; V: TRBV3-1/TRBV3-2; J: TRBJ2-3
CDR3: CASSSGTSGATDTQYF; DNA: TGCGCCAGCAGCTCGGGGACTAGCGGGGCCACAGATACGCAGTATTTT; length: 16; D: TRBD2; size: -; V: TRBV5-1; J: TRBJ2-3
CDR3: CASSERSSGANVLTF; DNA: TGTGCCAGCAGTGAACGGTCCTCTGGGGCCAACGTCCTGACTTTC; length: 15; D: -; size: once; V: TRBV6-1; J: TRBJ2-6
CDR3: CASRRDRLGNYGYTF; DNA: TGTGCCAGCAGACGAGACAGGTTGGGAAACTATGGCTACACCTTC; length: 15; D: -; size: -; V: TRBV27; J: TRBJ1-2
CDR3: CASNHTLALYEQYF; DNA: TGTGCCAGCAACCATACCCTGGCCCTTTACGAGCAGTACTTC; length: 14; D: -; size: -; V: TRBV7-2; J: TRBJ2-7
CDR3: CASSHPFSGAGGNEQFF; DNA: TGTGCCAGCAGCCACCCGTTTAGCGGGGCGGGGGGGAATGAGCAGTTCTTC; length: 17; D: TRBD2; size: -; V: TRBV3-1/TRBV3-2; J: TRBJ2-1
CDR3: CATGTSGYNEQFF; DNA: TGCGCCACCGGGACTAGCGGCTACAATGAGCAGTTCTTC; length: 13; D: TRBD2; size: few; V: TRBV4-1; J: TRBJ2-1
CDR3: CASSMTGANYGYAF; DNA: TGTGCCAGTAGTATGACAGGGGCTAACTATGGCTACGCCTTC; length: 14; D: TRBD1; size: -; V: TRBV19; J: TRBJ1-2
CDR3: CASSSTILGGPNNQPQHF; DNA: TGCGCCAGCAGCTCTACTATCCTAGGGGGACCTAATAATCAGCCCCAGCATTTT; length: 18; D: -; size: once; V: TRBV4-1; J: TRBJ1-5
CDR3: CASSLGGGEVEQYF; DNA: TGTGCCAGCAGCTTAGGGGGAGGGGAGGTCGAGCAGTACTTC; length: 14; D: TRBD2; size: -; V: TRBV7-9; J: TRBJ2-7
CDR3: CASERVLTGGRETQYF; DNA: TGTGCCTCCGAGCGGGTCTTGACAGGGGGCAGGGAGACCCAGTACTTC; length: 16; D: TRBD1; size: -; V: TRBV30; J: TRBJ2-5
CDR3: CASSRRSGGGETQYF; DNA: TGTGCCAGTAGTAGACGTTCAGGGGGCGGGGAGACCCAGTACTTC; length: 15; D: TRBD1; size: -; V: TRBV19; J: TRBJ2-5
CDR3: CASRPGQGVYEQYF; DNA: TGCGCCAGCAGACCGGGACAGGGGGTCTACGAGCAGTACTTC; length: 14; D: TRBD1; size: -; V: TRBV10-2; J: TRBJ2-7
CDR3: CASGQGGYTF; DNA: TGCGCCAGTGGACAGGGCGGCTACACCTTC; length: 10; D: TRBD1; size: -; V: TRBV10-1; J: TRBJ1-2
CDR3: CASSGGPTPSGANVLTF; DNA: TGCGCCAGCAGCGGAGGACCTACCCCCTCTGGGGCCAACGTCCTGACTTTC; length: 17; D: -; size: once; V: TRBV5-1; J: TRBJ2-6
CDR3: CASSSDSVNEQFF; DNA: TGTGCCAGCAGCTCGGACAGCGTCAATGAGCAGTTCTTC; length: 13; D: -; size: -; V: TRBV11-3; J: TRBJ2-1
CDR3: CASSLTTSGRLSYEQYF; DNA: TGTGCCAGCAGTTTGACGACTAGCGGGAGGCTCTCCTACGAGCAGTACTTC; length: 17; D: TRBD2; size: few; V: TRBV28; J: TRBJ2-7
CDR3: CASSYKVELGYTF; DNA: TGTGCCAGCAGTTACAAGGTGGAGCTTGGCTACACCTTC; length: 13; D: -; size: -; V: TRBV6-5; J: TRBJ1-2
CDR3: CASTLRQATNEKLFF; DNA: TGTGCCAGCACCCTAAGGCAGGCAACTAATGAAAAACTGTTTTTT; length: 15; D: -; size: -; V: TRBV28; J: TRBJ1-4
CDR3: CASSGLGETQYF; DNA: TGTGCCAGCTCGGGACTGGGCGAGACCCAGTACTTC; length: 12; D: -; size: -; V: TRBV2; J: TRBJ2-5
CDR3: CASTPQGGMRNEQYF; DNA: TGTGCCAGCACCCCCCAGGGGGGCATGAGGAACGAGCAGTACTTC; length: 15; D: -; size: -; V: TRBV27; J: TRBJ2-7
CDR3: CASYSGTANTGELFF; DNA: TGTGCCAGCTATTCCGGGACAGCTAACACCGGGGAGCTGTTTTTT; length: 15; D: TRBD1; size: -; V: TRBV27; J: TRBJ2-2
CDR3: CASRIKTISSGANVLTF; DNA: TGTGCCAGCAGAATTAAGACTATCTCCTCTGGGGCCAACGTCCTGACTTTC; length: 17; D: -; size: -; V: TRBV7-2; J: TRBJ2-6
CDR3: CASSKGVAGASTDTQYF; DNA: TGCGCCAGCAGCAAAGGGGTTGCGGGTGCTAGCACAGATACGCAGTATTTT; length: 17; D: -; size: -; V: TRBV4-1; J: TRBJ2-3
CDR3: CASGGLYEQYF; DNA: TGTGCCAGCGGAGGCTTATACGAGCAGTACTTC; length: 11; D: -; size: -; V: TRBV12-3/TRBV12-4; J: TRBJ2-7
CDR3: CASSDRDPLRGYTF; DNA: TGTGCCAGCAGCGACAGGGACCCGCTCCGGGGCTACACCTTC; length: 14; D: TRBD1; size: -; V: TRBV7-9; J: TRBJ1-2
CDR3: CASSKTVGGLETQYF; DNA: TGTGCCAGCAGCAAAACCGTTGGAGGGTTGGAGACCCAGTACTTC; length: 15; D: -; size: -; V: TRBV4-2; J: TRBJ2-5
CDR3: CASKRTANTGELFF; DNA: TGTGCCAGCAAGAGGACAGCGAACACCGGGGAGCTGTTTTTT; length: 14; D: -; size: -; V: TRBV2; J: TRBJ2-2
CDR3: CASSLKGGGKQYF; DNA: TGTGCCAGCAGTTTAAAGGGCGGAGGGAAGCAGTACTTC; length: 13; D: -; size: -; V: TRBV27; J: TRBJ2-7
CDR3: CASRSRGDRDEQFF; DNA: TGCGCCAGCAGGTCCCGGGGAGATCGCGATGAGCAGTTCTTC; length: 14; D: -; size: -; V: TRBV5-1; J: TRBJ2-1
CDR3: CSVQAVGEKLFF; DNA: TGCAGCGTTCAGGCAGTTGGGGAAAAACTGTTTTTT; length: 12; D: -; size: -; V: TRBV29-1; J: TRBJ1-4
CDR3: CASSSLLGGAVGEQYF; DNA: TGTGCCAGCAGCTCCCTCTTGGGAGGGGCAGTTGGCGAGCAGTACTTC; length: 16; D: TRBD2; size: few; V: TRBV7-8; J: TRBJ2-7
CDR3: CASSLARGQGAAGELFF; DNA: TGTGCCAGCAGCTTAGCGAGGGGACAGGGGGCCGCCGGGGAGCTGTTTTTT; length: 17; D: TRBD1; size: -; V: TRBV7-8; J: TRBJ2-2
CDR3: CASSLVGQGAGQPQHF; DNA: TGTGCCAGCAGCTTGGTCGGGCAGGGGGCTGGTCAGCCCCAGCATTTT; length: 16; D: TRBD1; size: once; V: TRBV5-5; J: TRBJ1-5
CDR3: CATRHWDSPDNEQFF; DNA: TGTGCCACCAGACATTGGGACAGCCCGGACAATGAGCAGTTCTTC; length: 15; D: TRBD1; size: -; V: TRBV24-1; J: TRBJ2-1
CDR3: CASSTTAGGNQPQHF; DNA: TGTGCCAGCTCAACGACAGCGGGGGGCAATCAGCCCCAGCATTTT; length: 15; D: -; size: -; V: TRBV18; J: TRBJ1-5